The 18 T cell receptor beta chains below all came from one sample that was sequenced in a study of cytotoxic CD8 clonotypes in ibrutinib-treated CLL. TCRdb's copy holds only in-frame clones and misses some; the assay was immunoSEQ multiplex PCR. The top ten hold roughly 6.3% of the sample, which has around 300,000 clones, about 80% seen once. The sequenced sample was PBMCs, obtained before ibrutinib treatment. Source of these receptors: a human donor with chronic lymphocytic leukemia.

This clone was seen just once. This chain links TRBV11-2 with TRBJ2-7; D not resolved. The CDR3 is 15 residues long. The germline CDR1 and CDR2 sequences are SGHAT and FQNNGV. V lost 3 bases, J lost 0 bases, and 12 bases lay in between. The CDR3, as DNA: TGTGCCAGCAGCTTCGGGCTATCCGGCTCCTACGAGCAGTACTTC. Protein sequence: CASSFGLSGSYEQYF. Full variable domain (outside the CDR3, taken from reference TRBV11-2 and TRBJ2-7): EAGVAQSPRYKIIEKRQSVAFWCNPISGHATLYWYQQILGQGPKLLIQFQNNGVVDDSQLPKDRFSAERLKGVDSTLKIQPAKLEDSAVYLCASSFGLSGSYEQYFGPGTRLTVT.

The chain links TRBV6-6 to TRBJ1-3; 7 nucleotides align to TRBD1. The length of the CDR3 is 15 residues. CDR1 and CDR2 from the germline V gene are MNHNY and SVGAGI (reference sequence). The ends lost 4 bases at V and 0 bases at J; junction bases unmatched: 3. The CDR3 DNA follows: TGTGCCAGCAGTTTGGGGACAGACTCTGGAAACACCATATATTTT. As protein: CASSLGTDSGNTIYF.

This clone has just one count. The genes are TRBV6-5 and TRBJ2-1; D perhaps matches TRBD2 (5 bases). Germline CDR1 reads MNHEY; CDR2 reads SVGAGI. This CDR3 has 12 amino acids. V gave up 5 bases and J gave up 8 bases, with 10 bases separating them. The CDR3 DNA sequence: TGTGCCAGCAGTCCGGGGTTGTATGAGCAGTTCTTC. Translation gives CASSPGLYEQFF.

V is TRBV19 and J is TRBJ2-1, with 9 positions matching TRBD1. This CDR3 contains 15 residues. The germline gives CDR1 LNHDA, CDR2 SQIVND (reference sequence). V was pared by 8 bases and J by 6 bases, with 11 bases of the junction left unmatched. CDR3 amino acids: CASRLPGTGLNEQFF. CDR3 nucleotides: TGTGCCAGTCGACTTCCCGGGACAGGGCTCAATGAGCAGTTCTTC.

This clone has a single count. The rearrangement links TRBV7-2 to TRBJ2-5; D uncertain. This CDR3 is 17 amino acids long. Germline CDR1 reads SGHTA; CDR2 reads FQGNSA. Trimming left V 3 bases short and J 5 bases short, with 22 bases between. CDR3 in DNA: TGTGCCAGCAGCTTCTTTCTTGGATACGGCAGTGGGGAGACCCAGTACTTC. Residues: CASSFFLGYGSGETQYF.

This rearrangement joins TRBV5-1 to TRBJ2-3; 10 bases match TRBD2. The CDR3 loop spans 15 amino acids. Germline CDR1 reads SGHRS; CDR2 reads YFSETQ. V lost 0 bases, J lost 3 bases, and 1 base stayed unmatched. The CDR3 nucleotides are TGCGCCAGCAGCTTGGTACTAGCGGGAACAGATACGCAGTATTTT. This translates into CASSLVLAGTDTQYF.

J is TRBJ2-5 and V is TRBV15; D uncertain. Trimming pared 0 bases from V and 5 bases from J, leaving 13 bases between. The CDR3 length is 15 residues. Germline-derived CDR1 and CDR2 are LNHNV and YYDKDF (reference sequence). The CDR3 protein is CATSRDLGSEETQYF. CDR3 DNA: TGTGCCACCAGCAGAGATCTTGGCAGTGAGGAGACCCAGTACTTC.

Remarks on this clone: A junction boundary mismatches the germline segment, possibly from a read error. Other DNA sequences in this sample translate to the same CDR3. This sequence joins TRBV4-3 and TRBJ2-3; 9 bases align to TRBD1. Germline V gene lookup returns CDR1 LGHNA and CDR2 YSLEER. The CDR3 covers 16 residues. The CDR3 DNA reads TGCGCCAGCAGCCAAGAACAGGGGGCTTTCACAGATACACAGTATTTT. Translating gives CASSQEQGAFTDTQYF.

The V and J genes are TRBV29-1 and TRBJ2-7, with 8 bases that match TRBD2. Germline V gives CDR1 SQVTM, CDR2 ANQGSEA. The CDR3 length is 13 residues. Trimming took 3 bases from V and 5 from J; bases not matched to a gene: 6. CDR3 nucleotides: TGCAGCGTTGAGGCGGGGGGCGGCCACGAGCAGTACTTC. Its protein is CSVEAGGGHEQYF.

The V call is TRBV4-1, the J call TRBJ1-2; D call uncertain. The V end was cut by 4 bases, the J end by 3 bases, with 12 bases between. CDR1 MGHRA and CDR2 YSYEKL come from the germline V gene. The CDR3 has 14 residues. Here the CDR3 DNA reads TGCGCCAGCAGCCCCCAGAGGGTGGACTATGGCTACACCTTC. Translated: CASSPQRVDYGYTF.

Only one count was recorded for this clone. The V and J genes are TRBV7-8 and TRBJ1-2; D uncertain. Germline V gene sequence: CDR1 SGHVS, CDR2 FQNEAQ. The CDR3 has 13 residues. The V and J ends lost 1 base and 7 bases respectively, with 10 bases between them. Here the CDR3 DNA reads TGTGCCAGCAGCTTAGGGTCTAGGAGTGGCTACACCTTC. Amino acid sequence: CASSLGSRSGYTF.

This sequence joins TRBV27 and TRBJ2-1; 8 bases agree with TRBD2. This CDR3 has 14 residues. Per the germline V gene, CDR1 is MNHEY and CDR2 is SMNVEV (reference sequence). V was clipped by 5 bases and J by 9 bases; unmatched bases: 9. As DNA, the CDR3 is TGTGCCAGCAGTGTCTTCGGGAGGGCCGTTGAGCAGTTCTTC. It is translated as CASSVFGRAVEQFF.

The chain is built from TRBV21-1 and TRBJ1-1; the D call in the table, TRBD1, was not verified against the DNA. TRBV21-1 is a pseudogene. This CDR3 is 13 amino acids long. This CDR3 reads CASSRDSNTEAFF. CDR3 bases: TGTGCCAGCAGCAGGGACAGTAACACTGAAGCTTTCTTT.

The chain uses TRBV13 and TRBJ2-7; D unresolved. Germline loops: CDR1 PRHDT, CDR2 FYEKMQ (reference sequence). V was cut by 0 bases and J by 3 bases, with 15 bases left in between. The CDR3 is 16 residues long. CDR3 coding DNA: TGTGCCAGCAGCTTAGGATCAAGCGCGTCTTTCTACGAGCAGTACTTC. Translated, it gives CASSLGSSASFYEQYF.

The chain carries TRBV19 and TRBJ1-2; TRBD1 agrees at 7 bases. The J segment lost 5 bases and the V segment lost 8 bases, leaving 11 bases of the junction unmatched. Germline V gene sequence: CDR1 LNHDA, CDR2 SQIVND (reference sequence). The CDR3 loop spans 14 amino acids. The CDR3, as DNA: TGTGCCAGTTCTCAGACAGGGAATGGTTATGGCTACACCTTC. Its translation: CASSQTGNGYGYTF.

This clone was found once. The chain links TRBV18 to TRBJ1-1; no firm D call. V gave up 5 bases and J gave up 3 bases, with 13 bases separating them. The germline V gene has CDR1 KGHSH and CDR2 LQKENI. There are 14 residues in the CDR3. CDR3 region: CASSTVPVDTEAFF. DNA for the CDR3: TGTGCCAGCTCAACCGTCCCAGTCGACACTGAAGCTTTCTTT.

CDR3 protein: CSVGTRAGYEQYF. The CDR3 DNA reads as TGCAGCGTCGGGACTAGGGCCGGTTACGAGCAGTACTTC. The chain is built from TRBV29-1 and TRBJ2-7, with 8 bases lining up with TRBD2. Germline V gene data show CDR1 as SQVTM and CDR2 as ANQGSEA. This CDR3 has 13 residues. Trimming removed 6 bases from V and 4 bases from J; junction bases left unmatched: 8.

A few counts support this clone. The J gene is TRBJ2-5, the V gene TRBV4-1, with D unclear. Germline CDR1 is MGHRA and CDR2 is YSYEKL. Trimming removed 1 base from V and 10 bases from J, with 19 bases in between. The CDR3 has 15 amino acids. CDR3 DNA sequence: TGCGCCAGCAGCCAAGTTAACGTCTACGTGGTTCGCCAGTACTTC. Its translation is CASSQVNVYVVRQYF.